This record concerns one T cell receptor (beta chain) sequence. Its antigen is unidentified. The DNA input per sorted-subset replicate PCR was around 200 ng, corresponding to 28,000 or so T cell genomes. Study processing details: Owing to the provision of junction-only sequences devoid of quality scores by immunoSEQ, filtering differed. This table comes from immunoSEQ multiplex PCR, and its TCRdb copy is limited to in-frame clones, with some not included. D and trimming were read from the DNA, whereas the V and J calls and clone size are those reported in that table. Altogether approximately 2.4 million clones are present, 90% to 97% being singletons, with the ten largest covering around 0.13%. The sample belongs to a study of shared clonotypes between healthy human individuals. The CDR3 has 17 residues. After removal of 10 bases from V and 2 bases from J, the junction contained 17 bases not matched to a gene. CDR1 is SEHNR, CDR2 FQNEAQ, per germline (reference sequence).

Study conclusions and caveats: Against clonotypes common to all four donors, non-shared ones had lower generation probabilities.

The chain joins TRBV7-9 to TRBJ2-3; 8 bases fit TRBD2. This TCR was sampled from a man between 18 and 29 years old in good health. The sequenced sample consisted of naive CD4+ T cells sorted from blood. Subset specified: CD45RA+ positively selected. In nucleotides, the CDR3 is TGTGCCACCAGGGGCGGGAGCGGGGGATATAACACAGATACGCAGTATTTT. As protein: CATRGGSGGYNTDTQYF.